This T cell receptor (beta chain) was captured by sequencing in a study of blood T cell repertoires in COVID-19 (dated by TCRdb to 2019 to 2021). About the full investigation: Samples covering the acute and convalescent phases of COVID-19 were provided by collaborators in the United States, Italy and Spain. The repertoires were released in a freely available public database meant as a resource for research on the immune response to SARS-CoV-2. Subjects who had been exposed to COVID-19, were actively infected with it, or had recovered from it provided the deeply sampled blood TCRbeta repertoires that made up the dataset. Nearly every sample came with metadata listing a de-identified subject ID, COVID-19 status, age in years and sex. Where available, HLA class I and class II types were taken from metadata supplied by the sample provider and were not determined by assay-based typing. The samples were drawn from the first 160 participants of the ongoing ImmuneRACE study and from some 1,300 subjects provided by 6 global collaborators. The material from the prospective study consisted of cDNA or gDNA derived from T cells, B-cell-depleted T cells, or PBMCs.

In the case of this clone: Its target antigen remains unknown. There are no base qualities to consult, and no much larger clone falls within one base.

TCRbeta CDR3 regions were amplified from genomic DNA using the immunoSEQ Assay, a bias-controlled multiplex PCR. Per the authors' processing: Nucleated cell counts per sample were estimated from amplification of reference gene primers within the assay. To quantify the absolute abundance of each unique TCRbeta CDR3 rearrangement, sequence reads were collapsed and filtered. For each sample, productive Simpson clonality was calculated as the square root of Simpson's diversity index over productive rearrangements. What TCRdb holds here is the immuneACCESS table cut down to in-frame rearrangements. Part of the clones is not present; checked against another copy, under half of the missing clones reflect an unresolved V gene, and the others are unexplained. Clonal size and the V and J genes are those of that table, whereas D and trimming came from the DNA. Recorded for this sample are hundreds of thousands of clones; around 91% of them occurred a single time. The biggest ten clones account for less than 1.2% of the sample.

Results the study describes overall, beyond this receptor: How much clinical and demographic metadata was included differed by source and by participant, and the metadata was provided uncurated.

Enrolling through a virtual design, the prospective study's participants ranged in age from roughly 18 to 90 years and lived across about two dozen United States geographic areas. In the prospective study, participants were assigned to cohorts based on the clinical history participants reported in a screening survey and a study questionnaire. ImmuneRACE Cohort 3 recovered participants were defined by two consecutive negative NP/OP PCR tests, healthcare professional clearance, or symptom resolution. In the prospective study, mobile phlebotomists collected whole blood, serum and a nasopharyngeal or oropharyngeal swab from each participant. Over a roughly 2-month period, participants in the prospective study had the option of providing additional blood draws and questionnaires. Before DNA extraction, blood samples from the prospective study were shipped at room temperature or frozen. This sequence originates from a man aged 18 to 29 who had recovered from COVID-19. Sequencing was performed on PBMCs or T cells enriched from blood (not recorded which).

CDR3 region: CASSPQGADTEAFF. The DNA sequence is given as TGTGCCAGCAGCCCACAGGGGGCGGACACTGAAGCTTTCTTT. The V and J segments used are TRBV2 and TRBJ1-1; TRBD1 agrees with 9 junctional bases. The cysteine opens and the phenylalanine closes a CDR3 of 14 amino acids. The DNA shown is the 42-base CDR3, in frame from base 1. The germline V gene provides CDR1 SNHLY and CDR2 FYNNEI. Trimmed from V: 6 bases; trimmed from J: 3 bases; junction bases lacking a gene match: 5.